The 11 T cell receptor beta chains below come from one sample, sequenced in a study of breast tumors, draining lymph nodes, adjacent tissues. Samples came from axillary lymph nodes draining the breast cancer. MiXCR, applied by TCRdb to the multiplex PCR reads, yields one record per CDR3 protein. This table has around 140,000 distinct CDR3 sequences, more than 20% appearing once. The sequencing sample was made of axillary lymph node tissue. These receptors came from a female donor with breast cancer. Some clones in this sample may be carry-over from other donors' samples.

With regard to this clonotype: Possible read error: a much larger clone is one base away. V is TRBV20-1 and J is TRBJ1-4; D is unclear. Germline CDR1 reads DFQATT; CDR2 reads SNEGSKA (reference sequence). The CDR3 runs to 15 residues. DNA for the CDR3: TGCAGTGTCGACAAAAATGATGCAACTGATGAAAAACTGTTTTTT. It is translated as CSVDKNDATDEKLFF.

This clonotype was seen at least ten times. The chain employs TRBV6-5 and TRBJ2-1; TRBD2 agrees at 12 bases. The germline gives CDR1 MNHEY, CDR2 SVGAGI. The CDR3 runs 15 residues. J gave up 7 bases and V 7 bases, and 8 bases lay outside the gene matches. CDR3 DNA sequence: TGTGCCAGCATCAAGACTAGCGGGAGACTAAATGAGCAGTTCTTC. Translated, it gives CASIKTSGRLNEQFF.

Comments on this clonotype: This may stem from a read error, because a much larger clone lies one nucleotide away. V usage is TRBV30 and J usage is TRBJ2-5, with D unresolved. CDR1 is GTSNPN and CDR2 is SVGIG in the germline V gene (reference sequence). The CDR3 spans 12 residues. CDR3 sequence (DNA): TGTGCCTGGAGTGTCGCGAGTGAGACCCAGCACTTC. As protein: CAWSVASETQHF.

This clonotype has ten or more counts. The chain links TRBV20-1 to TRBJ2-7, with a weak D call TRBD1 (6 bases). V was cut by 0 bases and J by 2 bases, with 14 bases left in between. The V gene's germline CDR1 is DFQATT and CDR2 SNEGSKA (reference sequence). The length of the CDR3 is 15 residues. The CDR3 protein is CSARDLTGFAYEQYF. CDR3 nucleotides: TGCAGTGCTAGAGATCTCACAGGGTTCGCCTACGAGCAGTACTTC.

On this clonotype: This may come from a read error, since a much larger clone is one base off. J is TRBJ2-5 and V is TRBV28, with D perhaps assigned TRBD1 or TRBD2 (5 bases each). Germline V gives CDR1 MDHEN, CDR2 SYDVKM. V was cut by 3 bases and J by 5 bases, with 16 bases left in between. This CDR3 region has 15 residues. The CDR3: CASSLGVVQWETQYF. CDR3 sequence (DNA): TGTGCCAGCAGTTTGGGGGTGGTCCAGTGGGAGACCCAGTACTTC.

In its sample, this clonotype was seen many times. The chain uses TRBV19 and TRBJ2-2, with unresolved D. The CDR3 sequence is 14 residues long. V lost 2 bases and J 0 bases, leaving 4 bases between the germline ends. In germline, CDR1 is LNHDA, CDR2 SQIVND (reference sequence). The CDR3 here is CASSIHANTGELFF. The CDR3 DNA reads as TGTGCCAGTAGTATACACGCGAACACCGGGGAGCTGTTTTTT.

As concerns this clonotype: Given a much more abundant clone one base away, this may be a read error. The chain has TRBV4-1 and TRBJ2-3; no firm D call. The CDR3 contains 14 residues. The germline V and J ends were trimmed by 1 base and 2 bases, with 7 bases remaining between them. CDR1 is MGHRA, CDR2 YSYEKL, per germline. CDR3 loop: CASSQGVLTDTQYF. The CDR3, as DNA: TGCGCCAGCAGCCAAGGGGTCCTCACAGATACGCAGTATTTT.

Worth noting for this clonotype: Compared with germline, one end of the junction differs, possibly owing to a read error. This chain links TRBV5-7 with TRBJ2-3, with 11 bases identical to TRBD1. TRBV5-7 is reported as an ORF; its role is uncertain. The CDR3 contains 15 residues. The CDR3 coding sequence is TGTGCCAGCAGCTGGACAGGGGGCGAGGGAGATGCGCAGTATTTT. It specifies CASSWTGGEGDAQYF.

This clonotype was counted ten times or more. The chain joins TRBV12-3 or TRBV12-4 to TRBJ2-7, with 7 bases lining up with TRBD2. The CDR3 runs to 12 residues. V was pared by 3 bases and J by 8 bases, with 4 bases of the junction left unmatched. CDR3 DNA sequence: TGTGCCAGCAGTTTTGCGGGAGTTAAGCAGTACTTC. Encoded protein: CASSFAGVKQYF.

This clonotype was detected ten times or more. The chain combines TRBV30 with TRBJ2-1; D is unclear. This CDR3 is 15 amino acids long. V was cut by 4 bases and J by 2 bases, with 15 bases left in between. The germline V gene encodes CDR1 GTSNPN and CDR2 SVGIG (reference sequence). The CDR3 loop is CAWTFQEYTYNEQFF. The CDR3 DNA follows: TGTGCCTGGACATTCCAGGAGTATACCTACAATGAGCAGTTCTTC.

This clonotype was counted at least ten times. CDR3 sequence: CASSYGLAVKTQYF. CDR3 bases: TGTGCCAGCAGTTACGGCCTAGCGGTAAAGACCCAGTACTTC. This chain connects TRBV6-2 or TRBV6-3 to TRBJ2-5; 7 positions match TRBD2. With V trimmed by 2 bases and J by 6 bases, 6 bases remained unmatched. CDR3 length equals 14 residues. The germline gives CDR1 MNHEY, CDR2 SVGEGT.